This is a list of T cell receptor beta chains from one sample in a study of CD8+ T cells in alopecia areata. Method: immunoSEQ multiplex PCR; TCRdb's copy keeps in-frame clones and lacks some. The sample has 75,000 to 100,000 clones; roughly two fifths are singletons. Specimen: CD4+ T cells sorted from blood. The receptors here all came from a human donor with alopecia areata. CDR3s include the opening cysteine and the closing phenylalanine or tryptophan. Fields, in order: clone size, V gene, D gene, J gene, CDR3 DNA, CDR3 protein. D genes are given only for firm matches. Clone sizes are given selectively: once, few, many, or a class where the clone is expanded.

NA	TRBV7-2	NA	TRBJ2-7	TGTGCCAGCAGCTTAGTAGAGGGAAAGCAGTACTTC	CASSLVEGKQYF
NA	TRBV29-1	TRBD2	TRBJ2-1	TGCAGCGTTGCACCTGCGGGACTAGTAACTTTCTTC	CSVAPAGLVTFF
few	TRBV19	TRBD2	TRBJ2-3	TGTGCCAGTAGTCGCGGGGGGGCCCGCACAGATACGCAGTATTTT	CASSRGGARTDTQYF
NA	TRBV2	NA	TRBJ2-1	TGTGCCAGCAGTGCCTTGAATGAGCAGTTCTTC	CASSALNEQFF
few	TRBV2	NA	TRBJ2-1	TGTGCCAGCAGTGTTCAGGGCGCCGAGCAGTTCTTC	CASSVQGAEQFF
NA	TRBV15	NA	TRBJ2-7	TGTGCCACCAGCAGAGATCGGGCAGGAGACGAGCAGTACTTC	CATSRDRAGDEQYF
NA	TRBV2	NA	TRBJ2-1	TGTGCCAGCAACCAGGGGTTTGGTGAGCAGTTCTTC	CASNQGFGEQFF
NA	TRBV15	TRBD1	TRBJ2-4	TGTGCCACCAGCGAGGGGGACAGACTAAACATTCAGTACTTC	CATSEGDRLNIQYF
NA	TRBV4-3	TRBD1	TRBJ1-5	TGCGCCAGCAGCCCGACAGGGATGAGCAATCAGCCCCAGCATTTT	CASSPTGMSNQPQHF
NA	TRBV5-1	NA	TRBJ1-1	TGCGCCAGCAGCTTGGTTGGACAGCTCAACACTGAAGCTTTCTTT	CASSLVGQLNTEAFF
NA	TRBV4-3	TRBD1	TRBJ2-7	TGCGCCAGCAGCCAAGGACAGGGGATCCGCGAGCAGTACTTC	CASSQGQGIREQYF
few	TRBV18	NA	TRBJ2-5	TGTGCCAGCTCACCTCTCTCGGGTCAAGAGACCCAGTACTTC	CASSPLSGQETQYF
few	TRBV7-3	TRBD2	TRBJ2-5	TGTGCCAGCAGCTCGAACGGGAGGGTCGGGACCCAGTACTTC	CASSSNGRVGTQYF
NA	TRBV6-4	NA	TRBJ2-3	TGTGCCAGCAGTGACTCGATTGGGGGCGGCACAGATACGCAGTATTTT	CASSDSIGGGTDTQYF
NA	TRBV7-9	NA	TRBJ2-5	TGTGCCAGCAGTGTACCTCAGGGGACCCAGTACTTC	CASSVPQGTQYF
NA	TRBV7-9	NA	TRBJ1-2	TGTGCCAGCAGCCGAACCGGGACCTATGGCTACACCTTC	CASSRTGTYGYTF
few	TRBV7-2	NA	TRBJ1-5	TGTGCCAGCAGCTTTGCAGGGGCCAGCAATCAGCCCCAGCATTTT	CASSFAGASNQPQHF
few	TRBV5-1	TRBD1	TRBJ2-5	TGCGCCAGCAGCTTGGGGGGACAGCACAGTCAAGAGACCCAGTACTTC	CASSLGGQHSQETQYF
NA	TRBV25-1	NA	TRBJ2-3	TGTGCCAGCACCCCAGGCGGGACAGATACGCAGTATTTT	CASTPGGTDTQYF
NA	TRBV5-6	NA	TRBJ2-4	TGTGCCAGCAGCTTGGCTGGAATAGCCAAAAACATTCAGTACTTC	CASSLAGIAKNIQYF
NA	TRBV2	TRBD2	TRBJ2-1	TGTGCCAGCAGACACAGGAGAGCGGGGGACTACAATGAGCAGTTCTTC	CASRHRRAGDYNEQFF
few	TRBV14	NA	TRBJ2-7	TGTGCCAGCAGCCAAGTAAGGGGGATCGAGCAGTACTTC	CASSQVRGIEQYF
few	TRBV29-1	TRBD1	TRBJ2-5	TGCAGCGCCGGAGCGCAGGGGGTGTACGAGACCCAGTACTTC	CSAGAQGVYETQYF
once	TRBV4-2	NA	TRBJ2-7	TGTGCCAGCAGCCAAGCCCTTGCGGCAGTTTACGAGCAGTACTTC	CASSQALAAVYEQYF
few	TRBV15	TRBD1	TRBJ2-7	TGTGCCACCAGCGGACGGGACAGGTTAAACTACGAGCAGTACTTC	CATSGRDRLNYEQYF
NA	TRBV29-1	TRBD1	TRBJ1-2	TGCAGCGTCGAACTAAATTGGGGACAGAGCCAAGACTATGGCTACACCTTC	CSVELNWGQSQDYGYTF
NA	TRBV5-1	NA	TRBJ2-1	TGCGCCAGCAGCTTGGGAAGCTCCTACAATGAGCAGTTCTTC	CASSLGSSYNEQFF
few	TRBV11-2	TRBD1	TRBJ2-7	TGTGCCAGCAGCTCCCACCGAGGGGGCGGAAGCTACGAGCAGTACTTC	CASSSHRGGGSYEQYF
NA	TRBV5-1	TRBD2	TRBJ2-5	TGCGCCAGCAGCTTGGTAGCGGGAGCTGAGGAGACCCAGTACTTC	CASSLVAGAEETQYF
NA	TRBV6-6	NA	TRBJ2-7	TGTGCCAGCAGTTACTCGGCAGGGTACTACGAGCAGTACTTC	CASSYSAGYYEQYF
NA	TRBV27	TRBD1	TRBJ2-7	TGTGCCAGCAGTCTGAGCCGGGACAGGGGCGAGCAGTACTTC	CASSLSRDRGEQYF
few	TRBV20-1	NA	TRBJ2-7	TGCAGTGCTAGCATAGCGTACGAGCAGTACTTC	CSASIAYEQYF
few	TRBV7-2	TRBD1	TRBJ2-7	TGTGCCGTCTTGGTGCAGGGGGCCTACGAGCAGTACTTC	CAVLVQGAYEQYF
NA	TRBV15	TRBD2	TRBJ2-3	TGTGCCACCAGCAGAACCCTAGCGGGAGGGCCTGGAGATACGCAGTATTTT	CATSRTLAGGPGDTQYF
NA	TRBV7-8	NA	TRBJ2-5	TGTGCCAGCAGCTTAGGCCAGGGGCAAGAGACCCAGTACTTC	CASSLGQGQETQYF
few	TRBV20-1	NA	TRBJ2-7	TGCAGTGCTAGAGTACAGGAGCAGTACTTC	CSARVQEQYF
few	TRBV4-1	TRBD1	TRBJ2-7	TGCGCCAGCAGCCAAGCAAGTTTCGGGACAGGGGCCGAACAGTACTTC	CASSQASFGTGAEQYF
NA	TRBV2	TRBD1	TRBJ2-3	TGTGCCAGCGCCGACAGGGGCACAGATACGCAGTATTTT	CASADRGTDTQYF
NA	TRBV15	NA	TRBJ1-5	TGTGCCACCAGCAGAGATTCTCTTCAGCCCCAGCATTTT	CATSRDSLQPQHF
NA	TRBV27	TRBD1	TRBJ2-7	TGTGCCAGCAGTTTTCAGGGGACAGGGGTTTGGGAGCAGTACTTC	CASSFQGTGVWEQYF
few	TRBV5-6	TRBD1	TRBJ1-1	TGTGCCAGCAGCGCGGGGACAGGGTTCGGAGCTTTCTTT	CASSAGTGFGAFF
NA	TRBV4-2	NA	TRBJ1-6	TGTGCCAGCAGCCAAGAGAGGGGGGCTGGCTCACCCCTCCACTTT	CASSQERGAGSPLHF
NA	TRBV28	NA	TRBJ2-4	TGTGCCAGCAGTCCAACAGGGGAGGGAAACATTCAGTACTTC	CASSPTGEGNIQYF
NA	TRBV5-4	NA	TRBJ2-5	TGTGCCAGCAGATCAGGACGGATCCAAGAGACCCAGTACTTC	CASRSGRIQETQYF
NA	TRBV5-4	TRBD2	TRBJ2-2	TGTGCCAGCAGCCCAAATAGCGGGAGGAGTACCGGGGAGCTGTTTTTT	CASSPNSGRSTGELFF
few	TRBV5-1	NA	TRBJ2-5	TGCGCCAGCAGCGAAGAACAGGGCTGGGGACAAGAGACCCAGTACTTC	CASSEEQGWGQETQYF
few	TRBV6-4	TRBD1	TRBJ2-1	TGTGCCAGCAGTCCACAGGGGAATCTCAATGAGCAGTTCTTC	CASSPQGNLNEQFF